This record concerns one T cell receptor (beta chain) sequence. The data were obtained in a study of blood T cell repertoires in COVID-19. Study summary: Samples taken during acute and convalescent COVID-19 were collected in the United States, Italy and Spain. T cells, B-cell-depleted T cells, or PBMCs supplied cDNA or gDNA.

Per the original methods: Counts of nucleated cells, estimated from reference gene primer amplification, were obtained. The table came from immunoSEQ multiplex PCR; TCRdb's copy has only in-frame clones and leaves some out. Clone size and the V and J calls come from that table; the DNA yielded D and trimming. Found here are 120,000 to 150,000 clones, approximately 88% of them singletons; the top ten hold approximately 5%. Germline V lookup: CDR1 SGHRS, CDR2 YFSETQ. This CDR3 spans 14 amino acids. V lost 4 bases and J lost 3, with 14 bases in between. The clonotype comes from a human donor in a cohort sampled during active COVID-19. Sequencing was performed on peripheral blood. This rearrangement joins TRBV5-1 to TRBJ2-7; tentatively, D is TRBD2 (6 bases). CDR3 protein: CASSGRDSDYEQYV. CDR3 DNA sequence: TGCGCCAGCAGCGGACGGGACTCTGACTACGAGCAGTACGTC.